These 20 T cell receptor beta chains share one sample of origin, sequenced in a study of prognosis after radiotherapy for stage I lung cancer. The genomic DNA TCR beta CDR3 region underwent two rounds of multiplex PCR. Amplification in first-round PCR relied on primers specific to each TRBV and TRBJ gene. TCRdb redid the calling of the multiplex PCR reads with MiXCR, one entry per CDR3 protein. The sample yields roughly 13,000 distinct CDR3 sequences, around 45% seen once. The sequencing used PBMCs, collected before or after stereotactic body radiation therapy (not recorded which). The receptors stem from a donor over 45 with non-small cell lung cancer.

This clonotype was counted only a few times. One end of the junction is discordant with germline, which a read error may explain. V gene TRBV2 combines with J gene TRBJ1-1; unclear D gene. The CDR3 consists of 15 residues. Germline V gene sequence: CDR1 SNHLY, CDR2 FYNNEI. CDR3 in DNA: TGTGCCAGCAGTGTTGGGAGCCGGGTGAACACTGAGGCTTTCTTT. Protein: CASSVGSRVNTEAFF.

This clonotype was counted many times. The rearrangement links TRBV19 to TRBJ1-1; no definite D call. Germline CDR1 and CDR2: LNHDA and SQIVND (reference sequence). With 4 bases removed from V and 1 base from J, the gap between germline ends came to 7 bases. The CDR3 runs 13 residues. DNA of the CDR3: TGTGCCAGTAGTAGGACCCCGAACACTGAAGCTTTCTTT. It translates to CASSRTPNTEAFF.

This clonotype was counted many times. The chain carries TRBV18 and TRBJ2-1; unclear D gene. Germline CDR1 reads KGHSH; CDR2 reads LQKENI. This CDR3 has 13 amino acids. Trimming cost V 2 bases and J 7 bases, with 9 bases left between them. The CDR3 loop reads CASSPDTTNEQFF. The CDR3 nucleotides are TGTGCCAGCTCACCAGACACCACTAATGAGCAGTTCTTC.

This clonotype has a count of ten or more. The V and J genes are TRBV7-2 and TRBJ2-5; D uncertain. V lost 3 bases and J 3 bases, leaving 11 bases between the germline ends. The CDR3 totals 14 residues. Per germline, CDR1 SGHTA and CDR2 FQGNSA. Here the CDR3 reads CASSFGVGKETQYF. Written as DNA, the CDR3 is TGTGCCAGCAGCTTCGGCGTAGGGAAAGAGACCCAGTACTTC.

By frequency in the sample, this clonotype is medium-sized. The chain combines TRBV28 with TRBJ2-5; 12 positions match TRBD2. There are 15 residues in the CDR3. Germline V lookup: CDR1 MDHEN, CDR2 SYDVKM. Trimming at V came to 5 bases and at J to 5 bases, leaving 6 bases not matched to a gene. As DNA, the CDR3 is TGTGCCAGCAGTCTCGGACTAGCGGGAACGGAGACCCAGTACTTC. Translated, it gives CASSLGLAGTETQYF.

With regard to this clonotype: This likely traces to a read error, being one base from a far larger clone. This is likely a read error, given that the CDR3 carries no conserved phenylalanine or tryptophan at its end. In DNA form, the CDR3 reads TGTGCCAGCAGGCTAACAGGGGGAGGTGAGCAGTTCTTA. It codes for CASRLTGGGEQFL. The chain has TRBV6-1 and TRBJ2-5; TRBD1 agrees at 8 bases. The tail of the sequence fits TRBJ2-1 better, so the J call may be wrong. Germline CDR1 and CDR2: MNHNS and SASEGT. The CDR3 is 13 amino acids.

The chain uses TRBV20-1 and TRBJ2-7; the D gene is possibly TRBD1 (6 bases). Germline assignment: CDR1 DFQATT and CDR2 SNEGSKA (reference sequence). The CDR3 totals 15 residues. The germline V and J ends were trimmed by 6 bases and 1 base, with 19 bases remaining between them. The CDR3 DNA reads TGCAGTGCAAGAAAGAACAGGGCGTTGTCCTACGAGCAGTACTTC. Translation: CSARKNRALSYEQYF.

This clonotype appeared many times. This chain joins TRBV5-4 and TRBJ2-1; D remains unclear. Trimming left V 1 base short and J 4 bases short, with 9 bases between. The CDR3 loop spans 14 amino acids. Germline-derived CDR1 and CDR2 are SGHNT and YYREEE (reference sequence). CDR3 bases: TGTGCCAGCAGCTTGTTTCGAACGTACAATGAGCAGTTCTTC. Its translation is CASSLFRTYNEQFF.

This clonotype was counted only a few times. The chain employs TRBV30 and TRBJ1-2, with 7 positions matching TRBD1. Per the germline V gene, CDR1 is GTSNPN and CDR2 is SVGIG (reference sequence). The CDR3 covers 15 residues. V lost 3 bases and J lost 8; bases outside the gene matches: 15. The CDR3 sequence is CAWSRLDRASIGYTF. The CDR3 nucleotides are TGTGCCTGGAGCAGACTTGACAGGGCAAGTATCGGCTACACCTTC.

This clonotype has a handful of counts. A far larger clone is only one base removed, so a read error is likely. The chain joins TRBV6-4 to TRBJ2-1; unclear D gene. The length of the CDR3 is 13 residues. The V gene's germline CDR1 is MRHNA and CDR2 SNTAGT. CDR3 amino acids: CANSYQRYNEQFF. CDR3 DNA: TGTGCCAACAGTTACCAAAGATACAATGAGCAGTTCTTC.

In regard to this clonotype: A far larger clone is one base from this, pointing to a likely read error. The CDR3 sequence is CASSTTSSGRAALGETQYF. In DNA form, the CDR3 reads TGTGCCAGCAGCACCACCTCCAGCGGGAGGGCTGCGTTGGGAGAGACCCAGTACTTC. The chain employs TRBV28 and TRBJ2-5; 10 nucleotides match TRBD2. Germline-derived CDR1 and CDR2 are MDHEN and SYDVKM. V gave up 6 bases and J gave up 4 bases; unmatched junction bases: 20. This CDR3 has 19 residues.

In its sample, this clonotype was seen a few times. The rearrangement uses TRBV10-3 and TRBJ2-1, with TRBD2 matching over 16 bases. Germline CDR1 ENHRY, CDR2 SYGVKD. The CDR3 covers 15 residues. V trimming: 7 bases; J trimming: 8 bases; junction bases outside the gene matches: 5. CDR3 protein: CAIKSGTSGRDEQFF. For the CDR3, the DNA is TGTGCCATCAAGTCCGGGACTAGCGGGAGGGATGAGCAGTTCTTC.

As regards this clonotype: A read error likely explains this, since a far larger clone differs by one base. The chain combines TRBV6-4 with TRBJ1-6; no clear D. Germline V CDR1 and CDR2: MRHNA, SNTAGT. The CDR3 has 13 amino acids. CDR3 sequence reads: CASSVLTNSPLQF. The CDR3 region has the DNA TGTGCCAGCAGTGTGCTGACTAATTCACCCCTCCAATTT.

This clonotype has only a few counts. The CDR3 nucleotides read TGTGCCAGCAGTGAATGGGACGGCAGCTACGAGCAGTACTTC. It is translated as CASSEWDGSYEQYF. The chain recombines TRBV6-1 with TRBJ2-7; D may match TRBD1 or TRBD2 (5 bases each). CDR3 length: 14 residues. V dropped 2 bases and J dropped 3 bases, with 11 bases sitting between them. CDR1 and CDR2 (germline): MNHNS, SASEGT.

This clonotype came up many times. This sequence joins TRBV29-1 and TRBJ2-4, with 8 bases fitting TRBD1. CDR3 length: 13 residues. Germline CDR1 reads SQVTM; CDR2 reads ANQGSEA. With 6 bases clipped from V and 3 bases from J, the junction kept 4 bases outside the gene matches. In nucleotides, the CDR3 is TGCAGCGTAGAGGACAGGGACAAAAACATTCAGTACTTC. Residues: CSVEDRDKNIQYF.

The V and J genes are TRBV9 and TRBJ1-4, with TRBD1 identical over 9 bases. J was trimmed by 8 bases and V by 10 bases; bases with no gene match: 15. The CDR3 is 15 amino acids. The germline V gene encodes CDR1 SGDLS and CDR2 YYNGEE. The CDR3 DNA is TGTGCCGACAGCGCCACAGGGGGCTTGTCCGAAAAACTGTTTTTT. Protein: CADSATGGLSEKLFF.

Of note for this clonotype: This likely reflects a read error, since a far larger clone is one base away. The CDR3 DNA reads TGTACCAGCGTCCGGCAGAATAATCAGCCCCAGCATTTT. This codes for CTSVRQNNQPQHF. The V gene is TRBV6-8, the J gene TRBJ1-5; D call uncertain. Germline V gene data show CDR1 as MNHGY and CDR2 as SAAAGT. CDR3 length: 13 residues.

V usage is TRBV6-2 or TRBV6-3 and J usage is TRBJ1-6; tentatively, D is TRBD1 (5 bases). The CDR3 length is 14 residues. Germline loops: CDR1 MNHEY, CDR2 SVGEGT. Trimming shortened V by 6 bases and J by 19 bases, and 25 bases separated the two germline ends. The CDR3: CASRWKGENSPIHF. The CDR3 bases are TGTGCCAGCAGGTGGAAAGGGGAAAATTCACCCATACACTTT.

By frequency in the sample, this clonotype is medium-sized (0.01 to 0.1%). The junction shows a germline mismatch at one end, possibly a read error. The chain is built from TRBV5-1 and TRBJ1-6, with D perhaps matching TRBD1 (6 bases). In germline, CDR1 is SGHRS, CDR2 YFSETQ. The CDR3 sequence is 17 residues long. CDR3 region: CASSLGKGRGIDSPLHF. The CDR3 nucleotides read TGTGCCAGCAGCTTGGGAAAAGGCAGGGGTATAGACTCACCCCTCCACTTT. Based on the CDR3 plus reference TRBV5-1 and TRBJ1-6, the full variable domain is KAGVTQTPRYLIKTRGQQVTLSCSPISGHRSVSWYQQTPGQGLQFLFEYFSETQRNKGNFPGRFSGRQFSNSRSEMNVSTLELGDSALYLCASSLGKGRGIDSPLHFGNGTRLTVT.

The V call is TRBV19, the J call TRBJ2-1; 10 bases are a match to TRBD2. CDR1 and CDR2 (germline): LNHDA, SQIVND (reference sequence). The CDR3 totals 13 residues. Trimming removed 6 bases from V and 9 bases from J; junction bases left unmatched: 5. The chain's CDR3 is CASSPSGRGEQFF. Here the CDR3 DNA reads TGTGCCAGTAGCCCTAGCGGGAGAGGTGAGCAGTTCTTC.